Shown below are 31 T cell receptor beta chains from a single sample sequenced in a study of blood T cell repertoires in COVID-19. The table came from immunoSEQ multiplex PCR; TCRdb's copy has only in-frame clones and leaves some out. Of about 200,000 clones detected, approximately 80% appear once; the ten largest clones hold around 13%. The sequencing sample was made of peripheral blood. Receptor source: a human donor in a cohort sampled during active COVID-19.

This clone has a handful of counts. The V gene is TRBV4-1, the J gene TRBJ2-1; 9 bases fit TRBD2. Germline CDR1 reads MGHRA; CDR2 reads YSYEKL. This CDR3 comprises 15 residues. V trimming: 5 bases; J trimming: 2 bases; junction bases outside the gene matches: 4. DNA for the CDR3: TGCGCCAGCAGCGGCGGGAGGGGGACCTACAATGAGCAGTTCTTC. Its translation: CASSGGRGTYNEQFF.

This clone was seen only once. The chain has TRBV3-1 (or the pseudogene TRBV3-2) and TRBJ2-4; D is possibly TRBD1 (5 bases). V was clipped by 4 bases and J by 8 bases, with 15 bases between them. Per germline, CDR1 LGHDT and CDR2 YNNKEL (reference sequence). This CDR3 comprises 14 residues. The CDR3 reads CASSPQAIGDIQYF. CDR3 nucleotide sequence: TGTGCCAGCAGCCCACAGGCGATAGGGGACATTCAGTACTTC.

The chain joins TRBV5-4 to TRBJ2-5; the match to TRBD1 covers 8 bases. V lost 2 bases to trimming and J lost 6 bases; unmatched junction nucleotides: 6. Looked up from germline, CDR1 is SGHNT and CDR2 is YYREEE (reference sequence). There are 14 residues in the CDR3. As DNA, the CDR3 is TGTGCCAGCAGCTTCTGGCAGGGGGCAAAGACCCAGTACTTC. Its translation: CASSFWQGAKTQYF. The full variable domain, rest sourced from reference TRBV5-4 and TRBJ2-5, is ETGVTQSPTHLIKTRGQQVTLRCSSQSGHNTVSWYQQALGQGPQFIFQYYREEENGRGNFPPRFSGLQFPNYSSELNVNALELDDSALYLCASSFWQGAKTQYFGPGTRLLVL.

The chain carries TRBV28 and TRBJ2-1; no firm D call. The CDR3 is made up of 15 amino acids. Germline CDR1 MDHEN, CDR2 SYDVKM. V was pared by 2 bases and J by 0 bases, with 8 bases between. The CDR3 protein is CASSLGLGSYNEQFF. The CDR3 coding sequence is TGTGCCAGCAGTTTAGGTCTAGGCTCCTACAATGAGCAGTTCTTC. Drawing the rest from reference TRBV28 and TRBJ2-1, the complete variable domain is DVKVTQSSRYLVKRTGEKVFLECVQDMDHENMFWYRQDPGLGLRLIYFSYDVKMKEKGDIPEGYSVSREKKERFSLILESASTNQTSMYLCASSLGLGSYNEQFFGPGTRLTVL.

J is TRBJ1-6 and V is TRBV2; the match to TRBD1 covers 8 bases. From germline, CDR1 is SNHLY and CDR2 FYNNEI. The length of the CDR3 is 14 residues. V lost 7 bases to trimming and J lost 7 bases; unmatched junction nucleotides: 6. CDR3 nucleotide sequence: TGTGCCAGCAAGCGGACAGGGAACAATTCACCCCTCCACTTT. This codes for CASKRTGNNSPLHF.

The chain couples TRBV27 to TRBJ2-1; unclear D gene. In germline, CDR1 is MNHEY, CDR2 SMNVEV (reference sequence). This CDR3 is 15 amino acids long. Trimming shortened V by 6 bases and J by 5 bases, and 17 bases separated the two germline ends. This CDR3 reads CASRDPPQEDNEQFF. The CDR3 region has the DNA TGTGCCAGCAGGGATCCCCCTCAAGAGGACAATGAGCAGTTCTTC.

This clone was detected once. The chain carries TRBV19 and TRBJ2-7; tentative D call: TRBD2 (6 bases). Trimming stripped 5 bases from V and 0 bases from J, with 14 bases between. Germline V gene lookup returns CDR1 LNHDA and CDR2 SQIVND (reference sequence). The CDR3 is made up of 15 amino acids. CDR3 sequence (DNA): TGTGCCAGTAGTCTATCTAGCGCCAGCTCCTACGAGCAGTACTTC. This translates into CASSLSSASSYEQYF.

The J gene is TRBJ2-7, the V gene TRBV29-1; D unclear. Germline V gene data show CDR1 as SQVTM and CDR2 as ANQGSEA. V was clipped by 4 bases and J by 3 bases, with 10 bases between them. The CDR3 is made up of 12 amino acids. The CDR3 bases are TGCAGCGTTGGATCACGGAGCTACGAGCAGTACTTC. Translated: CSVGSRSYEQYF.

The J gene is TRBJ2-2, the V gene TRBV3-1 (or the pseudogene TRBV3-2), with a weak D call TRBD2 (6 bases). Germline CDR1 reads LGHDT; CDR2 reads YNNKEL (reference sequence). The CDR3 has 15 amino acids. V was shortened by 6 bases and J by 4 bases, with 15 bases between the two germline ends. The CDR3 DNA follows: TGTGCCAGCAGTCTTGGGACTTCTGGCACCGGGGAGCTGTTTTTT. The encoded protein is CASSLGTSGTGELFF.

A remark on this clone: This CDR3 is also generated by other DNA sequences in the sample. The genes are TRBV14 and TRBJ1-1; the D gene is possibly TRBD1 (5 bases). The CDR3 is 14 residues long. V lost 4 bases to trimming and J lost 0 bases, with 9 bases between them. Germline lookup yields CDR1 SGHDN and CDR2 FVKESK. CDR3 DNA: TGTGCCAGCAGCCTGGCAGGGATGAACACTGAAGCTTTCTTT. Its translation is CASSLAGMNTEAFF.

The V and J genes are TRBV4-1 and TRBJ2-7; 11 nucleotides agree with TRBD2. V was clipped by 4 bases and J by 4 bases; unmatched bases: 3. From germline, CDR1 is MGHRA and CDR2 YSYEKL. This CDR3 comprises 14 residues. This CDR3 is CASSLWTSGYEQYF. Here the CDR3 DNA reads TGCGCCAGCAGCCTTTGGACTAGCGGGTACGAGCAGTACTTC.

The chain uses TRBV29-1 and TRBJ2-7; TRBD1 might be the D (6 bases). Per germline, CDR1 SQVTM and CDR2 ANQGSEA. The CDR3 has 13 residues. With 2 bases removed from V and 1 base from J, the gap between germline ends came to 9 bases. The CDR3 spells CSVETGLSYEQYF. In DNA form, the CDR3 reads TGCAGCGTTGAAACAGGGCTTTCCTACGAGCAGTACTTC.

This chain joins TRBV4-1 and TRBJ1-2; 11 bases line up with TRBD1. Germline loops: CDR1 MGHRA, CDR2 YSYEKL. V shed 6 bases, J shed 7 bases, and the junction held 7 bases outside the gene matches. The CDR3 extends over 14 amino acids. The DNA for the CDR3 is TGCGCCAGCAGTCTGGACAGGGGGCGTCGTGGCTACACCTTC. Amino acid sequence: CASSLDRGRRGYTF.

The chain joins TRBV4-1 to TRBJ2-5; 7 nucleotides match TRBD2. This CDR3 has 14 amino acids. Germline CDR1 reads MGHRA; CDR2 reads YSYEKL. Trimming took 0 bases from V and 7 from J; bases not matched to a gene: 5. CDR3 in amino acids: CASSQEMQRGTQYF. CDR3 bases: TGCGCCAGCAGCCAAGAGATGCAGCGGGGGACCCAGTACTTC.

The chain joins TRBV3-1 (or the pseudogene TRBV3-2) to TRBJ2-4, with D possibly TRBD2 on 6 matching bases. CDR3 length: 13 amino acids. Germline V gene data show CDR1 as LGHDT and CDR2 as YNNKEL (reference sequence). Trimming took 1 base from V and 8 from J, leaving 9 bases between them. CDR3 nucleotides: TGTGCCAGCAGCCAAGGGGGACTTTACATTCAGTACTTC. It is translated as CASSQGGLYIQYF.

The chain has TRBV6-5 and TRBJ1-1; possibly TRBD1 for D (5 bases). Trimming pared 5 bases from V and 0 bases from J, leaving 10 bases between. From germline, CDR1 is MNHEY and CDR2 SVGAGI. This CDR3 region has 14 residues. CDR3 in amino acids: CASSPGTLNTEAFF. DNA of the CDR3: TGTGCCAGCAGTCCAGGGACTCTGAACACTGAAGCTTTCTTT.

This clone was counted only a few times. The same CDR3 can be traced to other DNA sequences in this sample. In nucleotides, the CDR3 is TGCGCCAGCAGTGAAGCGGGGGGGCCTTACGAGCAGTACTTC. This gives the protein CASSEAGGPYEQYF. The V and J genes are TRBV10-2 and TRBJ2-7, with 10 bases lining up with TRBD2. V gave up 3 bases and J gave up 4 bases; unmatched junction bases: 3. There are 14 residues in the CDR3. The germline gives CDR1 WSHSY, CDR2 SAAADI.

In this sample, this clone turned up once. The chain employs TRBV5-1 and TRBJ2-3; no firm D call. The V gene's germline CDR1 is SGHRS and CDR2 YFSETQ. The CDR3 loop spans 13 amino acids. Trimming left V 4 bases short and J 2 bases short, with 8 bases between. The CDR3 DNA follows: TGCGCCAGCAGCCCCAGGATCACAGATACGCAGTATTTT. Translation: CASSPRITDTQYF.

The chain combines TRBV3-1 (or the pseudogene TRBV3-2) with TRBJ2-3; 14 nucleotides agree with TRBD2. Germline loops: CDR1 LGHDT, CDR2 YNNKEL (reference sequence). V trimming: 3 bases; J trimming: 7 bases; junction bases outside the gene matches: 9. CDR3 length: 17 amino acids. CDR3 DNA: TGTGCCAGCAGCCACCCTCGACTAGCGGGAGGGTCGAATACGCAGTATTTT. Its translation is CASSHPRLAGGSNTQYF.

For the CDR3, the DNA is TGTGCCAGCAGTGAACTTGTAGGAACAGGGGACTACGAGCAGTACTTC. This translates into CASSELVGTGDYEQYF. This sequence joins TRBV2 and TRBJ2-7; 7 positions agree with TRBD1. The V gene's germline CDR1 is SNHLY and CDR2 FYNNEI. There are 16 residues in the CDR3. V lost 2 bases to trimming and J lost 3 bases; unmatched junction nucleotides: 10.

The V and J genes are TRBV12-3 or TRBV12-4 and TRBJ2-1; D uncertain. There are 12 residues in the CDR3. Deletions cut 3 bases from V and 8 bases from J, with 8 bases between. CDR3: CASSFLQHEQFF. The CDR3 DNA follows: TGTGCCAGCAGTTTCTTACAGCATGAGCAGTTCTTC.

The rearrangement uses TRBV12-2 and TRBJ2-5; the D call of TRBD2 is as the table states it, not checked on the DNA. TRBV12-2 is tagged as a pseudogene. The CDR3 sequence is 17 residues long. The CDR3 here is CASRSRTGLAAEETQYF. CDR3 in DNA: TGTGCAAGTCGCTCCCGAACAGGACTAGCGGCCGAAGAGACCCAGTACTTC.

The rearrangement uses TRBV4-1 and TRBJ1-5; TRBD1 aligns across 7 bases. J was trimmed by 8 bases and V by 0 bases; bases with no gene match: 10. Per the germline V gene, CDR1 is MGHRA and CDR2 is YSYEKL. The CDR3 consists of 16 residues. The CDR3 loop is CASSQDGDSVREPQHF. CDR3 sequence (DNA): TGCGCCAGCAGCCAAGATGGGGACAGCGTTCGGGAGCCCCAGCATTTT.

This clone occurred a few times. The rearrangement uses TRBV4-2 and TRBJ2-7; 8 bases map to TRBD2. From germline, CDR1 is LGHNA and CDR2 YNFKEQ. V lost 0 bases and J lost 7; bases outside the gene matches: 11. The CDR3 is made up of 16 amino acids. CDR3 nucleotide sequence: TGTGCCAGCAGCCAAGATCAGCCAGCGGGAGCGGGAGAGCAGTACTTC. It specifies CASSQDQPAGAGEQYF.

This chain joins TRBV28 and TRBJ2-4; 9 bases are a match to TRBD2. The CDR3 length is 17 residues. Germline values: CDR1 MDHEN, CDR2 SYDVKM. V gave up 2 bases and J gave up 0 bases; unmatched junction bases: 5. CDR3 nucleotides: TGTGCCAGCAGTTTAGGCGGGAGGGGAGTAGCCAAAAACATTCAGTACTTC. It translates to CASSLGGRGVAKNIQYF. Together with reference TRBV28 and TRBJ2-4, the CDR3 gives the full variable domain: DVKVTQSSRYLVKRTGEKVFLECVQDMDHENMFWYRQDPGLGLRLIYFSYDVKMKEKGDIPEGYSVSREKKERFSLILESASTNQTSMYLCASSLGGRGVAKNIQYFGAGTRLSVL.

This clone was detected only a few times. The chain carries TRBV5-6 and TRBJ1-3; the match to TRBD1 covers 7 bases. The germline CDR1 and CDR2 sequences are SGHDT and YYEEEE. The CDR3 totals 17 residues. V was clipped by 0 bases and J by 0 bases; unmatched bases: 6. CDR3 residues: CASSLVQGEYSGNTIYF. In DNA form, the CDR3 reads TGTGCCAGCAGCTTGGTTCAGGGGGAATACTCTGGAAACACCATATATTTT.

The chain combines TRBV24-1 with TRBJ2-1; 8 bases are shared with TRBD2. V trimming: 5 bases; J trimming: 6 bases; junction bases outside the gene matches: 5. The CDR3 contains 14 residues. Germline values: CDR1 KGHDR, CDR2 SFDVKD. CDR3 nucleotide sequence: TGTGCCACCAGTGTCCGAGGGACTAGCAATGAGCAGTTCTTC. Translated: CATSVRGTSNEQFF.

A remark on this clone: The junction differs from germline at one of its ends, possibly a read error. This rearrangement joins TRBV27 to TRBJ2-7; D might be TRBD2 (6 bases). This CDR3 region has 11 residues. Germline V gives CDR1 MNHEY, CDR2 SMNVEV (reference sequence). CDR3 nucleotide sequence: TGTGCCAGCAGTTTCCGGGACTCCCTGTTCTTC. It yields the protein CASSFRDSLFF.

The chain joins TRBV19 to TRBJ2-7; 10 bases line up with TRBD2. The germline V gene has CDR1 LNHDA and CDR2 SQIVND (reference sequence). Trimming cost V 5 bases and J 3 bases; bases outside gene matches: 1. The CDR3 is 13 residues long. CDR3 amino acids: CASSLAGGYEQYF. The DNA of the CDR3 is TGTGCCAGTAGTTTAGCGGGGGGCTACGAGCAGTACTTC. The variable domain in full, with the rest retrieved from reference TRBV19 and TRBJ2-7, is DGGITQSPKYLFRKEGQNVTLSCEQNLNHDAMYWYRQDPGQGLRLIYYSQIVNDFQKGDIAEGYSVSREKKESFPLTVTSAQKNPTAFYLCASSLAGGYEQYFGPGTRLTVT.

The CDR3: CASSRVFNEKLFF. CDR3 DNA sequence: TGTGCCAGCAGCCGAGTTTTTAATGAAAAACTGTTTTTT. The V call is TRBV3-1 (or the pseudogene TRBV3-2), the J call TRBJ1-4; D unresolved. Germline V lookup: CDR1 LGHDT, CDR2 YNNKEL (reference sequence). The CDR3 is 13 residues long. The germline V and J ends were trimmed by 4 bases and 4 bases, with 7 bases remaining between them.

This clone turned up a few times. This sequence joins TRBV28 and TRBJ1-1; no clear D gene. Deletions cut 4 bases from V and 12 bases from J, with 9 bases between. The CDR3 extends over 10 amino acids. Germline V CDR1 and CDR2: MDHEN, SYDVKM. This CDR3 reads CASSWEGTFF. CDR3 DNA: TGTGCCAGCAGTTGGGAGGGTACTTTCTTT.